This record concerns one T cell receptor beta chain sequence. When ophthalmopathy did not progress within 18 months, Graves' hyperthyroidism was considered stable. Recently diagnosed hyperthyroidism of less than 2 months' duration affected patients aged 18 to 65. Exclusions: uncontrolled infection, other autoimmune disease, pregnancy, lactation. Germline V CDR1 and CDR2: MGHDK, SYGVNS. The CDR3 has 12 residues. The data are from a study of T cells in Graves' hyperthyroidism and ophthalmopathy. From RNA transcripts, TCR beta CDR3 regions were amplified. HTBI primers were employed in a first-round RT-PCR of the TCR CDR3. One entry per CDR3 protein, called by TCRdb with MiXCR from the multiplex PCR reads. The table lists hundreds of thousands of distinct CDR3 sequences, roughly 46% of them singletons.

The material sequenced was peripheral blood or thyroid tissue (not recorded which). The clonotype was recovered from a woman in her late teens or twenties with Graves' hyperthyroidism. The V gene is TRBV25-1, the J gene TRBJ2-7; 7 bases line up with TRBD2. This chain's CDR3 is CAAWDYPFEQYF. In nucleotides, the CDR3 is TGTGCTGCCTGGGACTACCCGTTCGAGCAGTACTTC.